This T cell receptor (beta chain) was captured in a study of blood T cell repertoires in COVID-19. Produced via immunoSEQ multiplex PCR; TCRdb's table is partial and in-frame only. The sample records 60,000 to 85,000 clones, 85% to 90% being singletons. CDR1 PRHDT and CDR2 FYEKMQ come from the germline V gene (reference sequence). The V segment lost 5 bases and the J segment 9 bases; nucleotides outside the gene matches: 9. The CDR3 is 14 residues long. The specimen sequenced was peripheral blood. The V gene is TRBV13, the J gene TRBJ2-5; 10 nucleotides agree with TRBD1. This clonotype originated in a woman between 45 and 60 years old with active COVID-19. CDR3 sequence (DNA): TGTGCCAGCAGCCTACAGGGACAGGGGTCGGCCCAGTACTTC. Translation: CASSLQGQGSAQYF. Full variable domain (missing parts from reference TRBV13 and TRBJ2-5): AAGVIQSPRHLIKEKRETATLKCYPIPRHDTVYWYQQGPGQDPQFLISFYEKMQSDKGSIPDRFSAQQFSDYHSELNMSSLELGDSALYFCASSLQGQGSAQYFGPGTRLLVL.